Listed below are T cell receptor beta chains from one sample, sequenced in a study of coeliac disease. This table comes from immunoSEQ multiplex PCR, and its TCRdb copy is limited to in-frame clones, with some not included. Among fewer than 5,000 clones listed, 60% to 65% were seen once. Material for sequencing was lymphocytes from the gut lamina propria. The source is a woman under 40 without celiac disease. Each CDR3 is given with its conserved first and last residue.

J gene | V gene | CDR3 protein
TRBJ2-4 | TRBV5-1 | CASSPVAKNIQYF
TRBJ1-5 | TRBV7-8 | CASSFGGTGSGNQPQHF
TRBJ1-6 | TRBV30 | CAWTGDSNSPLHF
TRBJ1-2 | TRBV27 | CASGNWGHQIYGYTF
TRBJ1-6 | TRBV28 | CASSLKLWGEPLHF
TRBJ2-7 | TRBV7-9 | CASSFLERQGAGEQYF
TRBJ2-3 | TRBV18 | CASSPVQDRADTQYF
TRBJ2-5 | TRBV7-9 | CASSQAGQGPQETQYF
TRBJ2-1 | TRBV6-6 | CASSLQGPAYNEQFF
TRBJ1-2 | TRBV11-2 | CASSSPGQGRWTYGYTF
TRBJ2-7 | TRBV7-8 | CASSRDRGYEQYF
TRBJ2-1 | TRBV28 | CASFRGGSYNEQFF
TRBJ2-4 | TRBV2 | CASSGLAGIQYF
TRBJ1-2 | TRBV2 | CASRAGDSSNYGYTF
TRBJ1-3 | TRBV5-6 | CASSFLPGGGGNTIYF
TRBJ1-2 | TRBV28 | CASRQPPSGGGYGYTF
TRBJ1-2 | TRBV11-2 | CASSYKGGVSYGYTF